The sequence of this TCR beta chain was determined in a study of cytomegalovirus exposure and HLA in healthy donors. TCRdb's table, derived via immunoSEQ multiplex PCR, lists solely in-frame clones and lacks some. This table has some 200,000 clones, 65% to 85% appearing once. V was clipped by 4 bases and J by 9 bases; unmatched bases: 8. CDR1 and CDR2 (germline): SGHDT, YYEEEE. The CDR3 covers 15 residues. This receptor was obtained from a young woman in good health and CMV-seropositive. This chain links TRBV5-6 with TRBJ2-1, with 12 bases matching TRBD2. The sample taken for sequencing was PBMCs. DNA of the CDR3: TGTGCCAGCAGCGCGCTAGCGGGGGGGCCGGGTGAGCAGTTCTTC. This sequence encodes CASSALAGGPGEQFF.